The entry that follows covers one TCR beta chain sequence. Its specificity is not known. TCR beta VDJ combinations and CDR3 sequences were profiled from genomic DNA. Each CDR3 protein gets one entry after TCRdb re-called the reads with MiXCR. This sample has 150,000 to 200,000 distinct CDR3 sequences, with about two thirds found just once. Germline loops: CDR1 LNHDA, CDR2 SQIVND (reference sequence). Trimming removed 2 bases from V and 6 bases from J, with 7 bases in between. The CDR3 loop spans 13 amino acids. An expansion of CD8+CD57+ cells by flow cytometry had been shown in patients chosen for sequencing. The entry originates in a study of CD8+CD57+ T cells in acquired aplastic anemia. The study, taken as a whole, reports: A significant difference in CD8+ Simpson's diversity between patients and controls was not found.

The clonotype originates from a human donor with aplastic anemia. The gene calls are TRBV19 and TRBJ2-2; D is unclear. Sequenced material: sorted CD4+, CD8+, or CD8+CD57+ T cells (not recorded which) from PBMCs. The DNA for the CDR3 is TGTGCCAGTAGTATACAAACGCCCGGGGAGCTGTTTTTT. The encoded protein is CASSIQTPGELFF. Full variable domain (outside the CDR3, taken from reference TRBV19 and TRBJ2-2): DGGITQSPKYLFRKEGQNVTLSCEQNLNHDAMYWYRQDPGQGLRLIYYSQIVNDFQKGDIAEGYSVSREKKESFPLTVTSAQKNPTAFYLCASSIQTPGELFFGEGSRLTVL.